This T cell receptor beta chain was documented in a study of cytomegalovirus exposure and HLA in healthy donors listed by TCRdb under 2017. Notes on the research overall: In an earlier analysis of roughly 500 of the donors, 250 to 300 Gb of sequence data and approximately 120 million unique TCR beta sequences from roughly 180 million T cells were reported. An early release covering 500 to 750 HLA-typed donors comprised 250 to 350 gigabases of sequencing data and 65 million to 100 million unique TCR sequences. The genetic ancestry cluster associated with self-reported Caucasian donors included 80% to 90% of the 398 genotyped donors. The study was designed to test whether signatures of past pathogen exposure could be identified by cataloging public T cell receptors. Using immunosequencing, the study profiled T cell repertoires from fewer than 850 subjects and related those repertoires to cytomegalovirus serostatus. Along with the roughly 710-subject first cohort, a separate validation cohort of 120 different subjects was used. To predict cytomegalovirus infection status, the study brought together high-throughput TCR immunosequencing, statistical association of individual TCRs with disease status, and machine learning. In a later analysis, previously published TCR beta repertoires from 550 to 750 donors were re-analyzed and high-resolution HLA genotyping was added so that TCR occurrence patterns could be studied. Rather than using new phenotypic data, the later analysis identified candidate immune exposures from TCR beta sequences and from how often those sequences occurred across donors. An earlier analysis of approximately 580 of the donors used high-throughput TCR beta sequencing to judge whether each TCR beta V gene segment behaved as functional or pseudogenic. Donor age, sex, ethnicity and CMV serostatus were compiled alongside the repertoire data. Genome-wide SNP genotypes for about 60% of the roughly 670 donors were used in a later genetic analysis, which treated that subset as a discovery cohort. Every discovery cohort repertoire had been produced on one sequencing platform. HLA typing included class I and class II loci at four-digit resolution. Typing coverage differed by locus: A, B, C, DRB1 and DQB1 were typed in about 620-640 donors, DQA1 in approximately 520, DPA1 in some 570, and DPB1 in about 450. About five DR-DQ haplotypes were treated as single units for association and clustering because of strong linkage in the cohort. Among about 400 genotyped donors of the cohort, an average of around 220,000 unique TCR beta nucleotide sequences was sequenced per donor, of which roughly 17% were non-productive.

Overall study outcomes, separate from this receptor: A later analysis found that TCR association rates varied across HLA loci, with DRB1 alleles showing the most associated TCRs and HLA-C alleles the fewest. Sequencing depth was assumed to be roughly uniform across donors in the presence/absence analyses, though that assumption may not hold. Most TCR sequences were seen in very few donors, while some public TCRs were found in many individuals. In a later genetic analysis, a missense DCLRE1C variant was associated with V-gene and J-gene trimming of TCR beta chains, and the association was replicated in an independent cohort. About 17 rarely observed V segments, including chromosome 9 orphons, were excluded from the earlier analysis of approximately 600 of the donors because counts were too low. At a false discovery rate of 0.05, a later analysis linked 15,000 to 20,000 TCR beta sequences to specific HLA alleles. Some IMGT-functional V segments, including TRBV6-2 and TRBV6-3, could not be distinguished by the 87-base-pair reads and were therefore excluded. Only TCR beta chains were sequenced in this cohort, and the absence of alpha or paired-chain data limited detectable features. When HLA alleles, especially DR and DQ, strongly co-occurred, attributing TCR associations to individual alleles was difficult. In vitro tests confirmed that a few of the cytomegalovirus-associated TCR beta chains recognize cytomegalovirus antigens. A further reported finding was that TCR beta sequences accurately predicted the HLA-A and HLA-B alleles for most subjects in the first cohort. The only immune exposure information available for the cohort was CMV serostatus. In a later genetic analysis, fewer N-insertions in productive TCRs were reported among donors in an Asian-associated ancestry cluster than the approximately 710-donor mean. Because HLA typing was missing for some donors at each locus, association tests included only the typed subset. Cytomegalovirus status was reported to be diagnosed by the classifier with high specificity and sensitivity in both the original and validation cohorts. In an earlier analysis of under 600 of the donors, most TCR beta V segments were observed in productive rearrangements about 87% or about 30% of the time, broadly matching IMGT annotations. The authors suggested that the approach could potentially be extended to other disease states and immunological phenotypes. A cluster of highly shared sequence variants was judged likely to represent a technical artifact of the sequencing pipeline. Linkage disequilibrium might explain the correlated functional status among segregating V segments, but an unknown experimental factor could not be excluded. A later analysis found that most CMV-associated TCR beta chains appeared HLA-restricted, with HLA associations seemingly driven largely by CMV exposure. A later analysis reported that several top co-occurrence clusters appeared linked to parvovirus B19, influenza, CMV and Epstein-Barr virus. Compared with equally common non-associated chains, HLA-associated TCR beta chains in a later analysis were more clonally expanded and had lower generation probabilities. A total of 164 TCR beta chains were listed by the study as associated with cytomegalovirus.

This clone was counted at least ten times. Its recognized antigen is unknown. Base qualities are missing; no much larger clone stands one base away. The cohort comprised around 700 healthy bone marrow donors. At the time of sampling, all cohort members were nominally healthy, though unrecorded immune exposures were likely present. The donor tested CMV seronegative and was one of the 352 seronegative cohort members. Each donor provided a peripheral blood sample, and peripheral blood mononuclear cells were used for TCR beta sequencing. Genomic DNA extraction from the blood cell samples was performed with the Qiagen DNeasy Blood Extraction Kit. CDR1 and CDR2 (SGHTA, FQGNSA) derive from the germline V gene. V drops 6 bases and J drops 0 bases, leaving 8 bases in between. There are 13 amino acids in the CDR3, from cysteine to phenylalanine inclusive. Solely the CDR3 DNA is kept, with 39 bases framed from the first base.

Library preparation used the immunoSEQ multiplex PCR assay. The multiplex PCR relied on a mix of 60 forward primers for TCR Vbeta segments and 13 reverse primers for TCR Jbeta segments. Amplification of the CDR3 region of rearranged TCR beta genes was performed with a multiplex PCR assay on genomic DNA. On the Illumina HiSeq System, the amplified TCR beta libraries were sequenced as 87-base-pair reads. In the source study's methods: A later analysis counted some 80 million unique TCR beta chains across the 550 to 750 repertoires, and around 12 million of these chains were shared by at least two donors. Raw reads were error-corrected and collapsed into unique sequences by a nearest-neighbor algorithm in which closely related sequences were merged to remove PCR and sequencing errors. Alignment of CDR3 sequences to IMGT reference sequences was used to assign V, D and J gene segments. For a sequence to be retained, at least a six-nucleotide match to both a V gene segment and a J gene segment was required. A rearrangement was called productive if the CDR3 had no stop codons and remained in frame with V and J, and every other rearrangement was called non-productive. Following IMGT convention, CDR3 was defined as the stretch from the second conserved V-encoded cysteine to the conserved J-encoded phenylalanine. In an earlier analysis of 500 to 650 of the donors, sequences lacking an unambiguous match to a single V gene segment were excluded. An earlier analysis of roughly 590 of the donors called V segments functional above 56.7% productive rearrangements and segregating when the between-donor standard deviation exceeded 5%. A statistical classification framework was developed to diagnose cytomegalovirus status using the catalog of TCR beta chain sequences. In a later analysis, V and J genes were assigned by comparing TCR nucleotide sequences against IMGT/GENE-DB human TR gene sequences. A later analysis assigned CDR3 sequences and most-parsimonious VDJ recombination scenarios with the TCRdist pipeline. In a later analysis, each TCR beta chain was defined by its CDR3 amino acid sequence together with its V-gene family, and reads without a unique V-gene family were excluded. To address suspected cross-contamination and a sequencing artifact, a later analysis removed under 600 highly shared, low-generation-probability nucleotide sequences. For each public chain, a later analysis derived a clonal expansion index from normalized ranks of inferred template counts within each repertoire. In a later analysis, generation probabilities were computed with a VDJ recombination model fitted to out-of-frame rearrangements, and the resulting probabilities were checked against IGoR. A later analysis scored TCR-TCR, TCR-HLA and TCR-CMV co-occurrence with hypergeometric tests, applying a repertoire-size bias correction to TCR pairs. False discovery rates were estimated in a later analysis by permuting HLA or CMV assignments 20 times. In a later analysis, co-occurring TCRs were grouped using DBSCAN, with TCRdist sequence similarity added in when clustering inside HLA-allele-positive subsets. Co-occurrence clustering excluded repertoires with fewer than 30,000 or more than 120,000 public chains, plus five with anomalous nucleotide sharing. TCRdb provides this immuneACCESS table in a form limited to in-frame rearrangements. Some clones are lacking; in checked studies, under half of them reflect an unresolved V gene, and why the rest are absent is not known. V, J and clone size are taken as reported in that table, and D and trimming were inferred from the DNA itself. The sample data list approximately 110,000 clones, and more than 60% of these were observed just once. The ten largest clonotypes hold around 4.5% of the sample.

The sequencing sample was made of PBMCs. This sequence originates from a middle-aged woman in good health and CMV-seronegative. This chain joins TRBV7-2 to TRBJ1-1, with the D gene call left open. The CDR3 sequence is CASREDMNTEAFF. The DNA reads TGTGCCAGCAGAGAGGATATGAACACTGAAGCTTTCTTT.